This T cell receptor (beta chain) was profiled in a study of human CD8 memory T cell subsets. Scientists made TCR beta libraries using UMI-labeled 5' RACE. Using the 5' RACE reads, TCRdb records one entry per CDR3 protein without DNA. The sample holds 6,000 to 8,500 distinct CDR3 sequences. Points from the study as a whole: Similar levels of high diversity, measured as normalized Shannon-Wiener diversity, were found in stem-like memory and precursor exhausted T cells, which was not the case for effector memory cells. Estimation by Chao1 suggested that stem-like memory T cells had more diversity than did precursor exhausted T cells.

It was CCR7+ PD-1+ TIGIT+ early memory CD8+ T cells with exhausted-like traits that constituted TPEX cells. RNA came from duplicate vials of roughly 150,000 sorted CD8+ T cells per subset. Remarks on this clonotype: Its cognate antigen is unknown.

Germline V gives CDR1 MDHEN, CDR2 SYDVKM. This CDR3 comprises 17 residues. This chain connects TRBV28 to TRBJ2-3; TCRdb indicates TRBD2, and absent DNA this call remains unverified. The sequencing sample was made of CD8+ T cells from PBMCs. This TCR was recovered from a human donor in good health. CDR3 in amino acids: CASSFSRGAQLTDTQYF. Based on the CDR3 plus reference TRBV28 and TRBJ2-3, the full variable domain is DVKVTQSSRYLVKRTGEKVFLECVQDMDHENMFWYRQDPGLGLRLIYFSYDVKMKEKGDIPEGYSVSREKKERFSLILESASTNQTSMYLCASSFSRGAQLTDTQYFGPGTRLTVL.